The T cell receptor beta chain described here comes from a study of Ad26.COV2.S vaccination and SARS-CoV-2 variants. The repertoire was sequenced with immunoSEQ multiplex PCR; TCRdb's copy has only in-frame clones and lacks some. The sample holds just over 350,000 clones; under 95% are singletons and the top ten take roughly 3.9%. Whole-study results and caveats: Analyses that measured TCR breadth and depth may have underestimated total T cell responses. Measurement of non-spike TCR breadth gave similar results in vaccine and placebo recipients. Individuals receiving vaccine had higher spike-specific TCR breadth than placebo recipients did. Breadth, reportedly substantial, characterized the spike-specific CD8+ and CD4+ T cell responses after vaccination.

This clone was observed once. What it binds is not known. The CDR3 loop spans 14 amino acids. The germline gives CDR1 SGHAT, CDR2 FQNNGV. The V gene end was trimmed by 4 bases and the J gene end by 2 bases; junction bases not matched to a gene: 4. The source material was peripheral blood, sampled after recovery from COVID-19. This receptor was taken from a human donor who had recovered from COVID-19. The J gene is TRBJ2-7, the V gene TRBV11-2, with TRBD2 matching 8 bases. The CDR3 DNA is TGTGCCAGCAGCTCAGCGGGGGCCCCCTACGAGCAGTACTTC. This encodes CASSSAGAPYEQYF. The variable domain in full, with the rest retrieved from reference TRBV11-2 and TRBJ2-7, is EAGVAQSPRYKIIEKRQSVAFWCNPISGHATLYWYQQILGQGPKLLIQFQNNGVVDDSQLPKDRFSAERLKGVDSTLKIQPAKLEDSAVYLCASSSAGAPYEQYFGPGTRLTVT.